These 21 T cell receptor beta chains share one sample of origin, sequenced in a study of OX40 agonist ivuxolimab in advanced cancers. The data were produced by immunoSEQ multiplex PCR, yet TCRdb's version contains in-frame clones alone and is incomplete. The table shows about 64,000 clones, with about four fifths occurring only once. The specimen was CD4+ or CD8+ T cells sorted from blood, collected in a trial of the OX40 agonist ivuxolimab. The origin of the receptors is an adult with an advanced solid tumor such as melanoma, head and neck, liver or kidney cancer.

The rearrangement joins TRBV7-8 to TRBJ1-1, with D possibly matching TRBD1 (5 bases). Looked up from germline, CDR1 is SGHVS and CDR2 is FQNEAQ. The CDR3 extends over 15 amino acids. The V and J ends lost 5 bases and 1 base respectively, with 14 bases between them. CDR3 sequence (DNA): TGTGCCAGCAGCCCAATAGACAGCCCGAACACTGAAGCTTTCTTT. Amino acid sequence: CASSPIDSPNTEAFF.

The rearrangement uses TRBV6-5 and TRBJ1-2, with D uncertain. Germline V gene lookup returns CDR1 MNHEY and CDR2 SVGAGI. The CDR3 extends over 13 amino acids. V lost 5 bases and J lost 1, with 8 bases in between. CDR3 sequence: CASSLDVNYGYTF. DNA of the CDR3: TGTGCCAGCAGTCTGGACGTTAACTATGGCTACACCTTC.

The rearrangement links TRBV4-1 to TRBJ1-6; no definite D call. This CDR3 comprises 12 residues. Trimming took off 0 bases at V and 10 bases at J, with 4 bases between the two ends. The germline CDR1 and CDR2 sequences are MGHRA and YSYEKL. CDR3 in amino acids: CASSQELSPLHF. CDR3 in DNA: TGCGCCAGCAGCCAAGAATTGTCACCCCTCCACTTT.

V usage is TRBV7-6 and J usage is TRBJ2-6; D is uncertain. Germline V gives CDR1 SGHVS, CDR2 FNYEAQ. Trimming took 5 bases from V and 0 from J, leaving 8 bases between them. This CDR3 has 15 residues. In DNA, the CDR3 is TGTGCCAGCAGCCCACGTGTCTCTGGGGCCAACGTCCTGACTTTC. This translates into CASSPRVSGANVLTF.

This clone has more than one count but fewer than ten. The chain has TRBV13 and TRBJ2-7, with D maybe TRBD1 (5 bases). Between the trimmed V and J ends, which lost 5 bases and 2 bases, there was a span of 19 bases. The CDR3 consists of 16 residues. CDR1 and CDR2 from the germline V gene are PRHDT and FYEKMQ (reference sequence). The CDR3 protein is CASSPNPDSATYEQYF. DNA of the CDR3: TGTGCCAGCAGCCCGAACCCTGACAGCGCAACCTACGAGCAGTACTTC.

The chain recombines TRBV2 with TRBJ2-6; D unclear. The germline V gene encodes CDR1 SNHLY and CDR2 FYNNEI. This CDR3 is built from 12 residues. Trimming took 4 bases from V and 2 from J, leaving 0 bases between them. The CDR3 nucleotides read TGTGCCAGCAGTGCTGGGGCCAACGTCCTGACTTTC. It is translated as CASSAGANVLTF. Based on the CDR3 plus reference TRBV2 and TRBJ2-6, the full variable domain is EPEVTQTPSHQVTQMGQEVILRCVPISNHLYFYWYRQILGQKVEFLVSFYNNEISEKSEIFDDQFSVERPDGSNFTLKIRSTKLEDSAMYFCASSAGANVLTFGAGSRLTVL.

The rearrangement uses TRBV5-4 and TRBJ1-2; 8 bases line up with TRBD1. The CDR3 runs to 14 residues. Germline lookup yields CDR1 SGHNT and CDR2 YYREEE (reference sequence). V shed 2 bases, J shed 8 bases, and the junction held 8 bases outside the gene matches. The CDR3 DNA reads TGTGCCAGCAGCTTACAGGGGGAAGGGAGAGGCTACACCTTC. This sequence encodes CASSLQGEGRGYTF.

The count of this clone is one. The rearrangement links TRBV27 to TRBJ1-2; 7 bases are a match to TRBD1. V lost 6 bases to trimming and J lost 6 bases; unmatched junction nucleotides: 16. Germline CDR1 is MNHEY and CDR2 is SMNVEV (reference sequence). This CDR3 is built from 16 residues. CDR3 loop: CASSPVRQGGGDGYTF. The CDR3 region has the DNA TGTGCCAGCAGCCCGGTCCGACAGGGCGGTGGTGATGGCTACACCTTC.

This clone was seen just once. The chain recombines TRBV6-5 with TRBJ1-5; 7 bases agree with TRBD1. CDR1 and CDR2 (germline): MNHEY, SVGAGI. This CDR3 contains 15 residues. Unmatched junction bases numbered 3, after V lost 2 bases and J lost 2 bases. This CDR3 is CASSYRGQGNQPQHF. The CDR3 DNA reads TGTGCCAGCAGTTACAGGGGGCAAGGCAATCAGCCCCAGCATTTT.

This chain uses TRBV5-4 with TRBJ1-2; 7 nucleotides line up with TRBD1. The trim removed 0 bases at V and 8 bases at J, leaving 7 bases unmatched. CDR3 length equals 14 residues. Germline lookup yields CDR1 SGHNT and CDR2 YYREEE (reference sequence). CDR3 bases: TGTGCCAGCAGCTTGGAAGTAGGGGGCGAGGGCTACACCTTC. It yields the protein CASSLEVGGEGYTF.

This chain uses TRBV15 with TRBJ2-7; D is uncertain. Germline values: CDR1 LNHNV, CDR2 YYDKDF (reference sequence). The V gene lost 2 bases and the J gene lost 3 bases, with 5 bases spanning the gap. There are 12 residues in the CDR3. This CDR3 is CATSRSGYEQYF. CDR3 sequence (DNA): TGTGCCACCAGCAGATCGGGCTACGAGCAGTACTTC.

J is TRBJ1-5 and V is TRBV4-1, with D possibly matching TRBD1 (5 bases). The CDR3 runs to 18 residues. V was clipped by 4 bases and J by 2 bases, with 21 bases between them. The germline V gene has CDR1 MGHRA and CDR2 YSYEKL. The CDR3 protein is CASSPAGWGSRGNQPQHF. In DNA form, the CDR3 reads TGCGCCAGCAGCCCCGCAGGTTGGGGGTCAAGGGGCAATCAGCCCCAGCATTTT.

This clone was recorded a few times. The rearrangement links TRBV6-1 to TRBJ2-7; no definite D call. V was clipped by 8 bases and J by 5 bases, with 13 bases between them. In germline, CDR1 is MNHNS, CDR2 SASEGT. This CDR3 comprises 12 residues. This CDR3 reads CASRRLLHEQYF. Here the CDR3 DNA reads TGTGCCAGCCGTCGACTCCTCCACGAGCAGTACTTC.

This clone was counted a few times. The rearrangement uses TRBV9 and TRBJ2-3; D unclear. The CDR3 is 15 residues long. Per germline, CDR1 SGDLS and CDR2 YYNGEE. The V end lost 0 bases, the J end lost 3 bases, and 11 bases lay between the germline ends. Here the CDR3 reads CASSVGGLNTDTQYF. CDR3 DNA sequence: TGTGCCAGCAGCGTAGGAGGTCTAAATACAGATACGCAGTATTTT.

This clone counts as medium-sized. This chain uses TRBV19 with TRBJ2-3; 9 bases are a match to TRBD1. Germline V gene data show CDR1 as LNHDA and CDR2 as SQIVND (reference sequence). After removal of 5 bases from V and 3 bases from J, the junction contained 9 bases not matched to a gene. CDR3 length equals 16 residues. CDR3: CASSPTGGAGTDTQYF. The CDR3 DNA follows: TGTGCCAGTAGTCCCACAGGGGGCGCGGGGACAGATACGCAGTATTTT.

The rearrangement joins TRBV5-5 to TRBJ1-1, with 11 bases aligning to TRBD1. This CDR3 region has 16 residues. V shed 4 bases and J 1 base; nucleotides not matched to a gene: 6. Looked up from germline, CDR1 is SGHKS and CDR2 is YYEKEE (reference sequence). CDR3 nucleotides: TGTGCCAGCAGCCCGGACAGGGGGCGAACGAACACTGAAGCTTTCTTT. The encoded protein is CASSPDRGRTNTEAFF.

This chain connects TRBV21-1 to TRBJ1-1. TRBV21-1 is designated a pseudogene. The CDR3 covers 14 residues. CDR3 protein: CASSKKGLNTEAFF. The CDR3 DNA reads TGTGCCAGCAGCAAAAAGGGTTTGAACACTGAAGCTTTCTTT.

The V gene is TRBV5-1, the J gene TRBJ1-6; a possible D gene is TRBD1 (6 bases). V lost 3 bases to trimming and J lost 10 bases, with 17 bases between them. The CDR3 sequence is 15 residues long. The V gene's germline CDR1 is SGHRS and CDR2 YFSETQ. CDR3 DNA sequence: TGCGCCAGCAGCTCGAGTACAGGGAGGGGGTCACCCCTCCACTTT. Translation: CASSSSTGRGSPLHF.

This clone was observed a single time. The chain's CDR3 is CASSSQLAGEAGELFF. The CDR3 nucleotides read TGTGCCAGCAGCTCTCAACTAGCGGGGGAAGCCGGGGAGCTGTTTTTT. The rearrangement joins TRBV7-2 to TRBJ2-2; 11 nucleotides match TRBD2. CDR3 length: 16 residues. Germline trimming cut 4 bases from V and 6 bases from J; bases unmatched to any gene: 7. Per the germline V gene, CDR1 is SGHTA and CDR2 is FQGNSA.

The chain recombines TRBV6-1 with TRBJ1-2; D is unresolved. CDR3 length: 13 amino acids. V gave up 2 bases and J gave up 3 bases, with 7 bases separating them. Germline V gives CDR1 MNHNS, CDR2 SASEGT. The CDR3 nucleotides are TGTGCCAGCAGTGAACAGGAAGACTATGGCTACACCTTC. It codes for CASSEQEDYGYTF.

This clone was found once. CDR3 DNA sequence: TGTGCCAGCAGGAAGGGTTTAAACACTGAAGCTTTCTTT. Translated, it gives CASRKGLNTEAFF. The V and J genes are TRBV6-1 and TRBJ1-1; D call uncertain. Trimming pared 6 bases from V and 2 bases from J, leaving 10 bases between. The germline V gene has CDR1 MNHNS and CDR2 SASEGT. CDR3 length: 13 residues.